This TCR beta chain was retrieved from a study of Ad26.COV2.S vaccination and SARS-CoV-2 variants. Turning to the study itself: This donor came from the COV1001 trial of Ad26.COV2.S. Study-wide results and caveats: Spike-specific CD8+ and CD4+ T cell responses reportedly showed substantial breadth after vaccination.

Treatment described: approximately 18 received Ad26.COV2.S at low or high dose, single or two shots; 5 received placebo; per-sample allocation not given. The samples were gathered on day 63 after the first injection of vaccine or placebo. Recruitment in Boston yielded a donor of adult age, 18-55 years. Wuhan-strain SARS-CoV-2 spike was expressed by the Ad26 vector that made up the vaccine. The germline V and J ends were trimmed by 4 bases and 0 bases, with 15 bases remaining between them. This CDR3 region has 16 residues. The germline V gene encodes CDR1 SGHRS and CDR2 YFSETQ. In regard to this clone: Its antigen is still unknown.

Clones were read by immunoSEQ multiplex PCR, and TCRdb kept only the in-frame ones, dropping some. The sample comprises around 340,000 clones, roughly 90% of which are singletons, and about 10% rests with the top ten. Sequencing used peripheral blood, obtained in a trial of Ad26.COV2.S vaccine versus placebo. V gene TRBV5-1 combines with J gene TRBJ2-3; D uncertain. This clonotype originated in a person between 18 and 60 years old who received the Ad26.COV2.S COVID-19 vaccine or a placebo. The DNA of the CDR3 is TGCGCCAGCAGCCTAGTAAGTTCCTGGAGCACAGATACGCAGTATTTT. Translating gives CASSLVSSWSTDTQYF.